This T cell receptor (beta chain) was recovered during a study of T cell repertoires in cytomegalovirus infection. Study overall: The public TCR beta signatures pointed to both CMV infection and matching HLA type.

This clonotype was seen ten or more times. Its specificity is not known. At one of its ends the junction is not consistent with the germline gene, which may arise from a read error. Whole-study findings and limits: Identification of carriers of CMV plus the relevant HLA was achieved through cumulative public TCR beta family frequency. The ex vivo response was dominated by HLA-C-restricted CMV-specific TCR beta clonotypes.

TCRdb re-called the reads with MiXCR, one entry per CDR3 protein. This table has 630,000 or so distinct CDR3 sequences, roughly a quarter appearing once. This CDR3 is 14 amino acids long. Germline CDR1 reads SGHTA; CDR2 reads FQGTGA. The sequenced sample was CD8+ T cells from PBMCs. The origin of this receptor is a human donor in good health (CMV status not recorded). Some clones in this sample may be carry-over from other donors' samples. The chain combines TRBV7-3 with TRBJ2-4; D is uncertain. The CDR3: CASTLNSLQNIQYF. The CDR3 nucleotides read TGTGCCAGCACCTTAAACTCGCTCCAAAACATTCAGTACTTC.